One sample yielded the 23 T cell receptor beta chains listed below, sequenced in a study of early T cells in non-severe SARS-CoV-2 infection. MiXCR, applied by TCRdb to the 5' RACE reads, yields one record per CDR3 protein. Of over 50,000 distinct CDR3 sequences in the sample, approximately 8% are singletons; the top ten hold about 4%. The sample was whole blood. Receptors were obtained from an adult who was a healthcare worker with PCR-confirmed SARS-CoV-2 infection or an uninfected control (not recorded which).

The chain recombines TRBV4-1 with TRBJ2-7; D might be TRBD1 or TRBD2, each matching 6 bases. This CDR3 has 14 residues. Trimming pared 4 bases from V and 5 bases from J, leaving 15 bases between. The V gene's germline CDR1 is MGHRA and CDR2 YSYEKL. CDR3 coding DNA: TGCGCCAGCAGCCCACGGGCAGGGGAGGACGAGCAGTACTTC. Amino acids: CASSPRAGEDEQYF.

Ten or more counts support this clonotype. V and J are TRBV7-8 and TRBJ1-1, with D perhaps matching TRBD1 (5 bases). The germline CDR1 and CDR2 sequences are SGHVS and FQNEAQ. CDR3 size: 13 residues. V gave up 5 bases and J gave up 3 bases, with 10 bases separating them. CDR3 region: CASSRRGDTEAFF. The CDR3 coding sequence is TGTGCCAGCAGCCGCAGAGGGGACACTGAAGCTTTCTTT.

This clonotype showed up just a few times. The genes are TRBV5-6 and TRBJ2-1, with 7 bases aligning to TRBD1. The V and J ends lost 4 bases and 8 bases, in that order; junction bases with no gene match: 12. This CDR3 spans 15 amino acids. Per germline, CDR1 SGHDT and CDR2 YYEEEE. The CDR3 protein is CASSVVVLQGDEQFF. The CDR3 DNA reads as TGTGCCAGCAGCGTCGTGGTTCTCCAGGGGGATGAGCAGTTCTTC.

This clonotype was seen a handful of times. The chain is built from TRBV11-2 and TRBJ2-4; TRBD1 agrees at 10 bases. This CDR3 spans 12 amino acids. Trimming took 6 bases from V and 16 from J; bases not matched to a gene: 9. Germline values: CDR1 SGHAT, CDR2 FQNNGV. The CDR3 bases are TGTGCCAGCAGAGCTTGGGACAGGGGCTTCTACTTC. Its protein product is CASRAWDRGFYF.

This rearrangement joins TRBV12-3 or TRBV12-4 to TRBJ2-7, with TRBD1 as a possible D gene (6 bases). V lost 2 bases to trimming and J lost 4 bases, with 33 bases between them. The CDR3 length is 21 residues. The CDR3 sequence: CASSLSWDHGTPKPFKYEQYF. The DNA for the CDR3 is TGTGCCAGCAGTTTATCTTGGGATCATGGGACACCTAAGCCCTTTAAGTACGAGCAGTACTTC.

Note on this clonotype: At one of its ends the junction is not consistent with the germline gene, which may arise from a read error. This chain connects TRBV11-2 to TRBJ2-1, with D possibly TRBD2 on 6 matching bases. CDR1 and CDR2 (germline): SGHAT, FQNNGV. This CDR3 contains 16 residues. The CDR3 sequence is CVSSPPRGRGIGEQFF. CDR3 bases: TGTGTCAGCAGCCCTCCGCGGGGTAGGGGTATCGGGGAGCAGTTCTTC. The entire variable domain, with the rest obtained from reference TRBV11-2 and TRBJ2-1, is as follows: EAGVAQSPRYKIIEKRQSVAFWCNPISGHATLYWYQQILGQGPKLLIQFQNNGVVDDSQLPKDRFSAERLKGVDSTLKIQPAKLEDSAVYLCVSSPPRGRGIGEQFFGPGTRLTVL.

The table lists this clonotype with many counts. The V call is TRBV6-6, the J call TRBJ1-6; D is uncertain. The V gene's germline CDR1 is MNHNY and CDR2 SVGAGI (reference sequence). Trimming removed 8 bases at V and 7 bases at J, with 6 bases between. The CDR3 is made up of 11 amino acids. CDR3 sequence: CASGPNSPLHF. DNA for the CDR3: TGTGCCAGCGGGCCCAATTCACCCCTCCACTTT.

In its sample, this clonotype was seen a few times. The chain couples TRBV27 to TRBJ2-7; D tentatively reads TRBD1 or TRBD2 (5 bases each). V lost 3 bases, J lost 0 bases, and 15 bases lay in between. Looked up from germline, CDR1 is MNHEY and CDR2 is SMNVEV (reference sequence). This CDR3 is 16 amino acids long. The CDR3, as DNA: TGTGCCAGCAGTTTTCGGTCGGGGCCCACCTCCTACGAGCAGTACTTC. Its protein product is CASSFRSGPTSYEQYF.

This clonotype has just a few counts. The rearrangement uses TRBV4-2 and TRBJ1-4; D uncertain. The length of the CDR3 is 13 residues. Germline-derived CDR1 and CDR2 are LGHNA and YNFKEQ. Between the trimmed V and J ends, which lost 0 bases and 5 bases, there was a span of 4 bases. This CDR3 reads CASSQELNEKLFF. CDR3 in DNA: TGTGCCAGCAGCCAAGAATTAAATGAAAAACTGTTTTTT.

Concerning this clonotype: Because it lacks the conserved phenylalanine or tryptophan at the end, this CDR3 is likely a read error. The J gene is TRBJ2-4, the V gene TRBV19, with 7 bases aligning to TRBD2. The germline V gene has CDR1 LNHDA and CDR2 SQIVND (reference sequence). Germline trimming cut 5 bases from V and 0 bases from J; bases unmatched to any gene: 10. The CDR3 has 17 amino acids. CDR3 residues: CASSVLASGIAKNIQYL. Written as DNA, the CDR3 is TGTGCCAGTAGTGTCCTTGCTAGCGGCATAGCCAAAAACATTCAGTACCTC.

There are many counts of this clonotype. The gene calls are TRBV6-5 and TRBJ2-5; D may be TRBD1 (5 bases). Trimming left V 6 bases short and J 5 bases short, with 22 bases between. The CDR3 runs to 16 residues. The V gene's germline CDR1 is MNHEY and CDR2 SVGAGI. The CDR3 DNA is TGTGCCAGCAGCTACAAATTGACAGCACCCGGGGAGACCCAGTACTTC. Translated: CASSYKLTAPGETQYF.

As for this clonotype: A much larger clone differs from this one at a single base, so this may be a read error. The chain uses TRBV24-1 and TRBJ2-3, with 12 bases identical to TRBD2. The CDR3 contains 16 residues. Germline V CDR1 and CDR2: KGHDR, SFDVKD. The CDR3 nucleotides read TGTACCACCAGTGATTCTCTAGCGGGGGGGCAAGATACGCAGTATTTT. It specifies CTTSDSLAGGQDTQYF.

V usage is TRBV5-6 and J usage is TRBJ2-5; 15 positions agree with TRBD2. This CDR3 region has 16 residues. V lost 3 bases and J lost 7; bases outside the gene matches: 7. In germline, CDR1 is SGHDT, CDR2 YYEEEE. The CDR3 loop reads CASSWGLAGGQRTQYF. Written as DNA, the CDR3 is TGTGCCAGCAGCTGGGGACTAGCGGGAGGTCAGCGGACCCAGTACTTC.

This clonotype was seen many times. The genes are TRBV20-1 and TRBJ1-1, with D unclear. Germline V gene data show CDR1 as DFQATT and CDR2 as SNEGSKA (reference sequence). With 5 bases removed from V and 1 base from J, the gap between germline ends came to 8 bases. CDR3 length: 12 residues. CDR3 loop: CSAVQPNTEAFF. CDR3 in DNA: TGCAGTGCTGTACAACCGAACACTGAAGCTTTCTTT.

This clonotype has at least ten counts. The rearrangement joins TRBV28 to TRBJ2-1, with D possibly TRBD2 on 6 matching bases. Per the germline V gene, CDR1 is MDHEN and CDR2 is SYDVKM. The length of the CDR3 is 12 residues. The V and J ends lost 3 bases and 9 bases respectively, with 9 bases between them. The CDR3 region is CASSLEGSEQFF. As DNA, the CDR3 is TGTGCCAGCAGTTTGGAGGGAAGTGAGCAGTTCTTC. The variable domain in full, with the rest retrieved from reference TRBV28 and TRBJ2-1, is DVKVTQSSRYLVKRTGEKVFLECVQDMDHENMFWYRQDPGLGLRLIYFSYDVKMKEKGDIPEGYSVSREKKERFSLILESASTNQTSMYLCASSLEGSEQFFGPGTRLTVL.

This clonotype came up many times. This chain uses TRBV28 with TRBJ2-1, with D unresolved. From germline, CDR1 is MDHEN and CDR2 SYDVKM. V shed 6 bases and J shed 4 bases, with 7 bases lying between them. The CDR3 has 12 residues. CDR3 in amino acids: CASSPTYNEQFF. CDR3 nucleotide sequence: TGTGCCAGCAGCCCTACGTACAATGAGCAGTTCTTC.

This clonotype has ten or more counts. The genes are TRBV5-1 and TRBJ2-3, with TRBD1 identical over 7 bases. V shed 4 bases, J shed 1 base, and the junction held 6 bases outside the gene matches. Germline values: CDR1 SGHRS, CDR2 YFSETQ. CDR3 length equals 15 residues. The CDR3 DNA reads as TGCGCCAGCAGCAGGGACAGTCCCCGCACAGATACGCAGTATTTT. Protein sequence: CASSRDSPRTDTQYF. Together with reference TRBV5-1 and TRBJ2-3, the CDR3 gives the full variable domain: KAGVTQTPRYLIKTRGQQVTLSCSPISGHRSVSWYQQTPGQGLQFLFEYFSETQRNKGNFPGRFSGRQFSNSRSEMNVSTLELGDSALYLCASSRDSPRTDTQYFGPGTRLTVL.

This chain's CDR3 is CASSVGTGGTYEQYF. The CDR3 DNA follows: TGTGCCAGCAGCGTGGGGACAGGGGGCACCTACGAGCAGTACTTC. The chain carries TRBV9 and TRBJ2-7; TRBD1 agrees at 12 bases. The V gene end was trimmed by 2 bases and the J gene end by 2 bases; junction bases not matched to a gene: 2. This CDR3 is 15 amino acids long. The germline CDR1 and CDR2 sequences are SGDLS and YYNGEE.

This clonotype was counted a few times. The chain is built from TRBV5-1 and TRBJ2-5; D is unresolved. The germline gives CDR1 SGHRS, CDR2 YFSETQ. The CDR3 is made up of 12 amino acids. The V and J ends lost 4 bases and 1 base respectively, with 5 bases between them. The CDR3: CASSHTQETQYF. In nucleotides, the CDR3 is TGCGCCAGCAGCCACACCCAAGAGACCCAGTACTTC.

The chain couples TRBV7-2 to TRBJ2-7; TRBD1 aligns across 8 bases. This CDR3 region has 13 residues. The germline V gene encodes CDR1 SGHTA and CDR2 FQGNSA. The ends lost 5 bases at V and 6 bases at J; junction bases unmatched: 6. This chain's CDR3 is CASSPRTGPEQYF. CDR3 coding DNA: TGTGCCAGCAGCCCTAGGACAGGGCCCGAGCAGTACTTC. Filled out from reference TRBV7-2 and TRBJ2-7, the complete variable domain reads GAGVSQSPSNKVTEKGKDVELRCDPISGHTALYWYRQSLGQGLEFLIYFQGNSAPDKSGLPSDRFSAERTGGSVSTLTIQRTQQEDSAVYLCASSPRTGPEQYFGPGTRLTVT.

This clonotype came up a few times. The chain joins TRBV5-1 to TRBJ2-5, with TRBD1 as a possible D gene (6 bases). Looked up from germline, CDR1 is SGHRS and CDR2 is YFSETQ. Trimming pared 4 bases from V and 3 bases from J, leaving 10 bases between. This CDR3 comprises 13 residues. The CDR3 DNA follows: TGCGCCAGCAGCAACCGACAGGAAGAGACCCAGTACTTC. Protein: CASSNRQEETQYF. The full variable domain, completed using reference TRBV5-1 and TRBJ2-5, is KAGVTQTPRYLIKTRGQQVTLSCSPISGHRSVSWYQQTPGQGLQFLFEYFSETQRNKGNFPGRFSGRQFSNSRSEMNVSTLELGDSALYLCASSNRQEETQYFGPGTRLLVL.

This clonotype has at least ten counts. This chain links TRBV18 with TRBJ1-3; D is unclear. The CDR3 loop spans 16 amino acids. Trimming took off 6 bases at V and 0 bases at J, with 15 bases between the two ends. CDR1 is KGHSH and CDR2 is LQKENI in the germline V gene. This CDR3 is CASSNTHGDSGNTIYF. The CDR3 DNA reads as TGTGCCAGCTCCAACACTCACGGCGACTCTGGAAACACCATATATTTT.

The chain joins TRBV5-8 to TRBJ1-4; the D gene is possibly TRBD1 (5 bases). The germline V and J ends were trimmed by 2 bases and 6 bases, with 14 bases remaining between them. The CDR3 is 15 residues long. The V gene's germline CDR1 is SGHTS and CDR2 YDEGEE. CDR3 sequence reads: CASSFSTGRHEKLFF. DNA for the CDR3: TGTGCCAGCAGCTTTAGTACAGGCCGTCATGAAAAACTGTTTTTT.